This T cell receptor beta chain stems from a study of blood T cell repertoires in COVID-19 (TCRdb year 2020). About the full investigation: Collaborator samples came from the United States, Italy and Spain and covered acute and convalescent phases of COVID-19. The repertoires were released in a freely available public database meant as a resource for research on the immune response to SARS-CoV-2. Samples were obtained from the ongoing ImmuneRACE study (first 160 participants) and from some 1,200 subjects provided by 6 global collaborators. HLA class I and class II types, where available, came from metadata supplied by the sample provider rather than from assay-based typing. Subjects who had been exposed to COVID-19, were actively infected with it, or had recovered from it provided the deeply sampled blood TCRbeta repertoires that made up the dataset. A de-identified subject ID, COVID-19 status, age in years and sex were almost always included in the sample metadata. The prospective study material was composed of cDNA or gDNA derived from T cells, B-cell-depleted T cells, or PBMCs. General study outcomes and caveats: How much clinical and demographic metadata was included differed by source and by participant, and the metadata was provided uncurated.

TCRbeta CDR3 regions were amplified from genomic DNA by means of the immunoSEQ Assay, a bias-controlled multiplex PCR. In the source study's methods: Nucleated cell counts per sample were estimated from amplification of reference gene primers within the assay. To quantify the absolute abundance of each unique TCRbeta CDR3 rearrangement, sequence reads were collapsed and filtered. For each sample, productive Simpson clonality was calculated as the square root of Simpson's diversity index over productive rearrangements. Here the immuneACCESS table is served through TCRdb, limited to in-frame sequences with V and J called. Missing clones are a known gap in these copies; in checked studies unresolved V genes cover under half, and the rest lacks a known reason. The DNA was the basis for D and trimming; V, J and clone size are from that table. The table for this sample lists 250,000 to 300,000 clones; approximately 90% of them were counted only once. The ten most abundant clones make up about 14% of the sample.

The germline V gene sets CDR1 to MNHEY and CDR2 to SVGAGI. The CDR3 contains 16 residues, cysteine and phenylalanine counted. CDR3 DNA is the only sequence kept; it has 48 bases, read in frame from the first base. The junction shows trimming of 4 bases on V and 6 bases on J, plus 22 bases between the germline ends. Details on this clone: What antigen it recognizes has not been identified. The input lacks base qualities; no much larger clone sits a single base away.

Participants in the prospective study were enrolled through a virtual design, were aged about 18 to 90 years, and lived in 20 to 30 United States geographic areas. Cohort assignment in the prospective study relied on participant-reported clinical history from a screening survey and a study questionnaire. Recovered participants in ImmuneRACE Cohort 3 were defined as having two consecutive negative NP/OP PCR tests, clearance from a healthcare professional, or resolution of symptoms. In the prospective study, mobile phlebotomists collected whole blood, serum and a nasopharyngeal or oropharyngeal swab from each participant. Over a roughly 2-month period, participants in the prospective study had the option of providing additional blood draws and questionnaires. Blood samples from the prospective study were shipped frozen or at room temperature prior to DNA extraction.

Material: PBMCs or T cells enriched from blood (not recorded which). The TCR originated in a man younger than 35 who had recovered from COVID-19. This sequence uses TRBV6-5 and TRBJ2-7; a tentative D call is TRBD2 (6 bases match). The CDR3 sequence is CASSFSSGLRGIEQYF. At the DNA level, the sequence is TGTGCCAGCAGTTTTTCTTCGGGACTCCGGGGGATCGAGCAGTACTTC.